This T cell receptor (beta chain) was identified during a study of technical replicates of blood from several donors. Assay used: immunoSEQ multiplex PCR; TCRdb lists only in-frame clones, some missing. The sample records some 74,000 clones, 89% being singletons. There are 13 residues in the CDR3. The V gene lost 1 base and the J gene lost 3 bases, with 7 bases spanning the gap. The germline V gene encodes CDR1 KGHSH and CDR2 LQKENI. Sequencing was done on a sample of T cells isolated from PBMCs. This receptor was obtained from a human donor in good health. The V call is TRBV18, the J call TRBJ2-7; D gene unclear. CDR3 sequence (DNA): TGTGCCAGCTCACCACAGGAGAACTACGAGCAGTACTTC. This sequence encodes CASSPQENYEQYF.